The clone carrying this TCR beta chain occurred a few times. Its antigen is not identified. The data belong to a study of vaccination effects on CD4 cells after COVID-19. Background on the study: The culture medium for a few million PBMC per well included about 9 IU/ml IL-2 and about 9.9 ug/ml peptides.

General study points: Cross-reactivity toward common cold coronaviruses was confined to only 1 of 255 vaccine-induced clones in healthy vaccinees. Relatively few convalescent patients took part in the study, which had no early post-infection timepoints.

The germline gives CDR1 SNHLY, CDR2 FYNNEI. The CDR3 contains 14 residues. Losses at the gene ends were 4 bases for V and 2 bases for J; bases not matched to a gene: 3. Isolation of CD4+ T cells took place after 10 to 11 days of culture. Repertoires were generated with immunoSEQ multiplex PCR, while TCRdb's copy carries only in-frame clones and drops some. The sample has 50,000 or so clones, around 63% seen once. This specimen was CD4+ T cells from PBMCs cultured without peptide, taken before COVID-19 vaccination. The genes are TRBV2 and TRBJ1-1; TRBD1 matches at 8 bases. The TCR originated in a human donor who received a COVID-19 vaccine. The CDR3 DNA is TGTGCCAGCAGTGGACAGGGGCTCAACACTGAAGCTTTCTTT. It is translated as CASSGQGLNTEAFF.